Only a few counts were recorded for the clone carrying this T cell receptor beta chain. Its antigen is undetermined. The CDR3 runs to 14 residues. Trimming cost V 7 bases and J 4 bases, with 17 bases left between them. Per germline, CDR1 SGHAT and CDR2 FQNNGV. From RNA transcripts, TCR beta CDR3 regions were amplified. HTBI primers were employed in a first-round RT-PCR of the TCR CDR3. TCRdb reprocessed the multiplex PCR reads via MiXCR and lists one record per CDR3 protein. There are around 370,000 distinct CDR3 sequences in the sample; under 20% occur only once, and 40% lies in the top ten. The data belong to a study of T cells in Graves' hyperthyroidism and ophthalmopathy. Study results and caveats: Expanded thyroid clonotypes (above 0.001) were mostly also found in blood. A model built on 13 V-J features separated ophthalmopathy from stable hyperthyroidism. Ophthalmopathy was identified by the model a median about 6 months ahead of onset.

The origin of this receptor is a man aged 18 to 30 with Graves' ophthalmopathy. The sample taken for sequencing was blood. This sequence joins TRBV11-2 and TRBJ2-7; D is perhaps TRBD2 (7 bases). CDR3 residues: CASKGGAHEYEQYF. The CDR3 nucleotides are TGTGCCAGCAAAGGGGGGGCGCATGAGTACGAGCAGTACTTC.